Following are 5 T cell receptor beta chains from one sample sequenced in a study of identical twins. TCRdb re-analysed the 5' RACE reads in MiXCR, keeping a single row per CDR3 protein. Of more than 650,000 distinct CDR3 sequences detected, 6.1% appear once; the ten largest clones hold 1.5% to 2%. What was sequenced was naive T cells sorted from blood. The receptors originated from a man in his late teens or twenties in good health.

This clonotype was recorded at least ten times. The CDR3 coding sequence is TGTGCCAGCAGCCTGACAGGGATGAACACTGAAGCTTTCTTT. Protein product: CASSLTGMNTEAFF. The V call is TRBV12-3 or TRBV12-4, the J call TRBJ1-1, with 7 bases identical to TRBD1. The CDR3 is 14 residues long. Trimming removed 6 bases from V and 0 bases from J; junction bases left unmatched: 4.

This clonotype was counted a few times. The V call is TRBV20-1, the J call TRBJ2-1; 14 bases map to TRBD2. Trimming took 3 bases from V and 0 from J; bases not matched to a gene: 10. CDR1 is DFQATT and CDR2 is SNEGSKA in the germline V gene (reference sequence). The CDR3 has 19 residues. CDR3 sequence (DNA): TGCAGTGCTAGGGCGGAGGGACTAGCGGGAGTGGCCTCCTACAATGAGCAGTTCTTC. It translates to CSARAEGLAGVASYNEQFF.

This clonotype was detected ten times or more. This chain uses TRBV27 with TRBJ2-2; TRBD2 matches 10 bases. Losses at the gene ends were 6 bases for V and 7 bases for J; bases not matched to a gene: 2. Germline CDR1 MNHEY, CDR2 SMNVEV (reference sequence). The CDR3 length is 13 residues. CDR3 sequence: CASSRLAGGELFF. The CDR3 DNA is TGTGCCAGCAGCAGACTAGCGGGCGGGGAGCTGTTTTTT.

There are many counts of this clonotype. The chain joins TRBV5-1 to TRBJ2-5; a weak D match, TRBD1 (7 bases). The germline gives CDR1 SGHRS, CDR2 YFSETQ. The CDR3 covers 12 residues. V was pared by 6 bases and J by 4 bases, with 10 bases between. The CDR3 spells CASMEGAETQYF. Written as DNA, the CDR3 is TGCGCCAGCATGGAGGGGGCAGAGACCCAGTACTTC.

This chain uses TRBV15 with TRBJ2-2; possible D gene TRBD1, 5 bases. The germline gives CDR1 LNHNV, CDR2 YYDKDF (reference sequence). The CDR3 has 17 amino acids. The ends were cut back, 0 bases at V and 5 bases at J, with 16 bases in the middle. The CDR3, as DNA: TGTGCCACCAGCAGAGAAGCAACAGGTCGGTCGACCGGGGAGCTGTTTTTT. It translates to CATSREATGRSTGELFF.